This paragraph reports one T cell receptor (beta chain). The V end was cut by 4 bases, the J end by 5 bases, with 17 bases between. The CDR3 totals 15 residues. Germline V CDR1 and CDR2: SGHTA, FQGNSA. These data come from a study of metastatic and nonmetastatic thyroid tumors. No patient had received any treatment before thyroid surgery. TCRdb redid the clone calls on the PCR reads using MiXCR. Of roughly 30,000 clones in the sample, 15% to 20% were seen once. Specimen: blood. The chain combines TRBV7-2 with TRBJ2-5; D is perhaps TRBD1 (6 bases). The receptor was isolated from a female donor with papillary thyroid cancer or a benign thyroid nodule (not recorded which). Some clones in this sample may be carry-over from other donors' samples. CDR3 in amino acids: CASSSTGLSGETQYF. In nucleotides, the CDR3 is TGTGCCAGCAGCTCGACAGGCCTCAGTGGGGAGACCCAGTACTTC.